These T cell receptor beta chains were read from a single sample in a study of CD8 T cells in ankylosing spondylitis. MiXCR, run by TCRdb on the 5' RACE reads, gives a single entry per CDR3 protein. Of 350,000 to 450,000 distinct CDR3 sequences listed, 20% to 30% are singletons. Sequences were obtained from blood, either unsorted or a sorted T cell fraction (not recorded which). Receptor source: a male donor with ankylosing spondylitis. The CDR3 runs from the conserved cysteine through the conserved F or W. Fields, in order: D gene, V gene, clone size, J gene, CDR3 DNA, CDR3 protein. The D gene is left open where the match is weak. Clone size is shown for a subset of rows, as once, few, many or a class of expanded clone.

D: NA; V: TRBV5-1; size: NA; J: TRBJ2-3; DNA: TGCGCCAGTCCTAGCGCGGATACGCAGTATTTT; CDR3: CASPSADTQYF
D: NA; V: TRBV2; size: many; J: TRBJ1-5; DNA: NA; CDR3: CASKSGTGMSVPQHF
D: NA; V: TRBV4-1; size: NA; J: TRBJ2-1; DNA: TGCGCCAGCAGCCAAGGGGGCCTAGGTAAAGACAATGAGCAGTTCTTC; CDR3: CASSQGGLGKDNEQFF
D: TRBD1; V: TRBV25-1; size: few; J: TRBJ1-4; DNA: TGTGCCAGCAGCCCCAATACTGGACAGGGGGCTTACGAAAAACTGTTTTTT; CDR3: CASSPNTGQGAYEKLFF
D: TRBD1; V: TRBV10-3; size: few; J: TRBJ1-5; DNA: TGTGCCACCCGGACAGGGGGCGGCTATAGCAATCAGCCCCAGCATTTT; CDR3: CATRTGGGYSNQPQHF
D: NA; V: TRBV25-1; size: NA; J: TRBJ2-7; DNA: TGTGCCAGCAGTGAAAGTCGAGTCACAGAGGTCGCCGAGCAGTACTTC; CDR3: CASSESRVTEVAEQYF
D: TRBD1; V: TRBV12-3/TRBV12-4; size: NA; J: TRBJ1-5; DNA: TGTGCCAGCAGCCGGGACAGCCTAGCATCCCAGCCCCAGCATTTT; CDR3: CASSRDSLASQPQHF
D: NA; V: TRBV18; size: NA; J: TRBJ2-5; DNA: TGTGCCAGCTCACCACCATCCAGGAAAGAGACCCAGTACTTC; CDR3: CASSPPSRKETQYF
D: TRBD2; V: TRBV20-1; size: NA; J: TRBJ2-1; DNA: TGCAGTGCTAGTTTTAGCGGGAAGGGGAATGAGCAGTTCTTC; CDR3: CSASFSGKGNEQFF
D: NA; V: TRBV5-1; size: NA; J: TRBJ2-2; DNA: TGCGCCAGCGGTGGATATGGCACCGGGGAGCTGTTTTTT; CDR3: CASGGYGTGELFF
D: NA; V: TRBV9; size: NA; J: TRBJ1-3; DNA: TGTGCCAGCAGCGTAGGGATGTCTGGAAACACCATATATTTT; CDR3: CASSVGMSGNTIYF
D: TRBD1; V: TRBV12-3/TRBV12-4; size: NA; J: TRBJ2-1; DNA: TGTGCCAGCAGTCCACAGGGGGCCCCCCCCAATGAGCAGTTCTTC; CDR3: CASSPQGAPPNEQFF
D: NA; V: TRBV10-3; size: NA; J: TRBJ2-5; DNA: TGTGCCTCGAGGGCGGACGGGAAGACCCAGTACTTC; CDR3: CASRADGKTQYF
D: NA; V: TRBV5-1; size: NA; J: TRBJ2-6; DNA: TGCGCCAGCAGCCGAGATCCAGTGGGCAGGTCTGGGGCCAACGTCCTGACTTTC; CDR3: CASSRDPVGRSGANVLTF
D: NA; V: TRBV5-1; size: NA; J: TRBJ2-2; DNA: TGCGCCAGCTTAAGCGACGCCAACACCGGGGAGCTGTTTTTT; CDR3: CASLSDANTGELFF
D: TRBD1; V: TRBV5-1; size: few; J: TRBJ2-2; DNA: TGCGCCAGCAGTATACAGGGGGGGAACACCGGGGAGCTGTTTTTT; CDR3: CASSIQGGNTGELFF
D: NA; V: TRBV11-3; size: NA; J: TRBJ2-3; DNA: TGTGCCAGCAGCTCCAGGGTGGCAGATACGCAGTATTTT; CDR3: CASSSRVADTQYF
D: NA; V: TRBV6-5; size: few; J: TRBJ2-2; DNA: TGTGCCAGCAGTTACTCGCGTCAGCGGAACACCGGGGAGCTGTTTTTT; CDR3: CASSYSRQRNTGELFF
D: NA; V: TRBV5-1; size: NA; J: TRBJ2-2; DNA: TGCGCCAGCAGCTTCGCGGCCACCGGGGAGCTGTTTTTT; CDR3: CASSFAATGELFF
D: NA; V: TRBV2; size: NA; J: TRBJ2-2; DNA: TGTGCCAGCAGAGCCGGGACCATGAACACCGGGGAGCTGTTTTTT; CDR3: CASRAGTMNTGELFF
D: NA; V: TRBV11-2; size: once; J: TRBJ2-2; DNA: TGTGCCAGCAGCTTAATAGGGACCGGGGAGCTGTTTTTT; CDR3: CASSLIGTGELFF
D: TRBD2; V: TRBV12-3/TRBV12-4; size: NA; J: TRBJ2-5; DNA: TGTGCCAGCAGTTCCGGACTAGCGGGAGTATCAGAGACCCAGTACTTC; CDR3: CASSSGLAGVSETQYF
D: NA; V: TRBV12-3/TRBV12-4; size: NA; J: TRBJ2-3; DNA: TGTGCCAGCAGTCCTCGATGGGGTACGCAGTATTTT; CDR3: CASSPRWGTQYF
D: NA; V: TRBV30; size: few; J: TRBJ1-4; DNA: TGTGCCTGGAGTGTACGCGAAAAACTGTTTTTT; CDR3: CAWSVREKLFF